This T cell receptor beta chain was sequenced for a study of blood T cell repertoires in COVID-19. Study as a whole: Samples of COVID-19 (acute and convalescent) were obtained from the United States, Italy and Spain. T cells, B-cell-depleted T cells, or PBMCs provided the cDNA or gDNA that served as material.

The length of the CDR3 is 17 residues. V lost 4 bases to trimming and J lost 3 bases, with 17 bases between them. In germline, CDR1 is SGHKS, CDR2 YYEKEE (reference sequence). The table came from immunoSEQ multiplex PCR; TCRdb's copy has only in-frame clones and leaves some out. The data contain 280,000 or so clones, 83% of them singletons. The sequence derives from a woman aged 45-59 years who had recovered from COVID-19. The chain employs TRBV5-5 and TRBJ1-6; unclear D gene. Source material: peripheral blood. CDR3: CASSAVFDINYNSPLHF. CDR3 sequence (DNA): TGTGCCAGCAGCGCGGTTTTTGATATCAACTATAATTCACCCCTCCACTTT.